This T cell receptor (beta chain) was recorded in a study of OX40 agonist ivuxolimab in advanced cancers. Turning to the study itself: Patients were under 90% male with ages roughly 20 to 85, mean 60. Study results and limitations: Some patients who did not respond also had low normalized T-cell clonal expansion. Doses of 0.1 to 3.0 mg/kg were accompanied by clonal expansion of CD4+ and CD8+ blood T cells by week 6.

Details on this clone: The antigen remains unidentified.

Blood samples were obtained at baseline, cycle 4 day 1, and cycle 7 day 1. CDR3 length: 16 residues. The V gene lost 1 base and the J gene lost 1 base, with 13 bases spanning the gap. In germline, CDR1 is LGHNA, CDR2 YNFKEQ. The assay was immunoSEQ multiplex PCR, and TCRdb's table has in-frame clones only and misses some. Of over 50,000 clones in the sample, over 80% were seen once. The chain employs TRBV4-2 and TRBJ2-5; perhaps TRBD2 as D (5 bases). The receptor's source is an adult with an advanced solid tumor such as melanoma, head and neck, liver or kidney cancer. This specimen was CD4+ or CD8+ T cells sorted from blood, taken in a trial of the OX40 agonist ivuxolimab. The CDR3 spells CASSQAQPGFQETQYF. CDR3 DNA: TGTGCCAGCAGCCAAGCCCAACCGGGGTTCCAAGAGACCCAGTACTTC.